These 11 T cell receptor beta chains were sequenced from one sample in a study of T cell responses to AZD1222 COVID-19 vaccine. The data were produced by immunoSEQ multiplex PCR, yet TCRdb's version contains in-frame clones alone and is incomplete. The sample has roughly 120,000 clones, roughly 90% seen once. The material sequenced was peripheral blood, taken on day 0 of AZD1222 vaccination. The origin of the receptors is an adult in good health.

V usage is TRBV6-2 or TRBV6-3 and J usage is TRBJ2-5; 7 positions agree with TRBD2. CDR1 and CDR2 (germline): MNHEY, SVGEGT. This CDR3 has 16 residues. J was trimmed by 1 base and V by 2 bases; bases with no gene match: 7. In DNA, the CDR3 is TGTGCCAGCAGTTACCTCCAAGCGGGGCCCCAAGAGACCCAGTACTTC. Amino acid sequence: CASSYLQAGPQETQYF.

This clone was counted a few times. V and J are TRBV4-1 and TRBJ2-2, with unresolved D. Trimming removed 5 bases from V and 0 bases from J, with 13 bases in between. The length of the CDR3 is 16 residues. The germline V gene has CDR1 MGHRA and CDR2 YSYEKL. CDR3 amino acids: CASSNAWRANTGELFF. DNA for the CDR3: TGCGCCAGCAGCAACGCGTGGCGCGCGAACACCGGGGAGCTGTTTTTT.

J is TRBJ1-4 and V is TRBV3-1 (or the pseudogene TRBV3-2), with 9 positions matching TRBD1. Germline CDR1 and CDR2: LGHDT and YNNKEL (reference sequence). J was trimmed by 0 bases and V by 5 bases; bases with no gene match: 7. The length of the CDR3 is 17 residues. The CDR3 DNA sequence: TGTGCCAGCAGCAGGGGACAGGGAAGAACAACTAATGAAAAACTGTTTTTT. Translating gives CASSRGQGRTTNEKLFF.

V usage is TRBV15 and J usage is TRBJ2-5; D assignment may be TRBD1 or TRBD2 (5 bases each). V was clipped by 0 bases and J by 4 bases, with 9 bases between them. This CDR3 is built from 14 residues. Germline loops: CDR1 LNHNV, CDR2 YYDKDF (reference sequence). In DNA form, the CDR3 reads TGTGCCACCAGCAGAGATCGAGGGACAGAGACCCAGTACTTC. Its protein is CATSRDRGTETQYF.

This chain joins TRBV6-5 and TRBJ1-2; D ambiguous. CDR3 size: 10 residues. Trimming took off 8 bases at V and 8 bases at J, with 9 bases between the two ends. From germline, CDR1 is MNHEY and CDR2 SVGAGI. DNA for the CDR3: TGTGCCAGCTGGGGTTGGGGCTACACCTTC. It encodes CASWGWGYTF.

V is TRBV7-9 and J is TRBJ2-3; 10 bases are shared with TRBD2. J was trimmed by 6 bases and V by 5 bases; bases with no gene match: 5. The CDR3 contains 14 residues. The germline CDR1 and CDR2 sequences are SEHNR and FQNEAQ (reference sequence). CDR3 coding DNA: TGTGCCAGCAGCGCAGCGGGGGGGGTGGATACGCAGTATTTT. This codes for CASSAAGGVDTQYF.

The V and J genes are TRBV11-3 and TRBJ2-2; the D gene is possibly TRBD2 (5 bases). Germline lookup yields CDR1 SGHNT and CDR2 YENEEA. CDR3 length equals 16 residues. Trimming removed 5 bases from V and 6 bases from J, with 19 bases in between. CDR3 region: CASSLMGVSDSGELFF. The CDR3 coding sequence is TGTGCCAGCAGCCTGATGGGCGTTAGCGATTCCGGGGAGCTGTTTTTT.

This rearrangement joins TRBV3-1 (or the pseudogene TRBV3-2) to TRBJ1-4; D possibly corresponds to TRBD1 (6 bases). The germline V and J ends were trimmed by 1 base and 2 bases, with 11 bases remaining between them. The germline V gene encodes CDR1 LGHDT and CDR2 YNNKEL (reference sequence). The CDR3 is 16 residues long. The CDR3: CASSQAYQGTNEKLFF. The CDR3 bases are TGTGCCAGCAGCCAAGCCTACCAGGGGACTAATGAAAAACTGTTTTTT.

This sequence joins TRBV4-2 and TRBJ1-4; TRBD1 agrees at 8 bases. Germline V gene lookup returns CDR1 LGHNA and CDR2 YNFKEQ. This CDR3 comprises 15 residues. The V and J ends lost 3 bases and 3 bases, in that order; junction bases with no gene match: 3. For the CDR3, the DNA is TGTGCCAGCAGCCATGGGACAGGTCCTAATGAAAAACTGTTTTTT. Translated: CASSHGTGPNEKLFF.

The chain couples TRBV29-1 to TRBJ1-4, with D unclear. Trimming took off 3 bases at V and 11 bases at J, with 7 bases between the two ends. The CDR3 spans 10 residues. CDR1 and CDR2 from the germline V gene are SQVTM and ANQGSEA. In nucleotides, the CDR3 is TGCAGCGTTGACGGAGGGAAACTGTTTTTT. This gives the protein CSVDGGKLFF.

The V gene is TRBV7-2, the J gene TRBJ2-3, with no clear D. CDR3 size: 15 residues. V was shortened by 5 bases and J by 4 bases, with 16 bases between the two germline ends. The germline V gene encodes CDR1 SGHTA and CDR2 FQGNSA. The DNA of the CDR3 is TGTGCCAGCAGCGCCCGCTGGAGTGATTCAGATACGCAGTATTTT. It specifies CASSARWSDSDTQYF.